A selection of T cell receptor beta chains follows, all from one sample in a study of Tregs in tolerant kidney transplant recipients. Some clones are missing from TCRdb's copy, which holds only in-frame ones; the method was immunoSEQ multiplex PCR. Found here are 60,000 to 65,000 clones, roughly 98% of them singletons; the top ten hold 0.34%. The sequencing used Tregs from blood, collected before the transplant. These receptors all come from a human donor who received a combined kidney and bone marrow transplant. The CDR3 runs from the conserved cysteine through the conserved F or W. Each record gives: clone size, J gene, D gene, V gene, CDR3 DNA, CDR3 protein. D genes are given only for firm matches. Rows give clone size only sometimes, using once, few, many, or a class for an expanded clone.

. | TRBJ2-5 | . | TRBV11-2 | TGTGCCAGCAGCTTCAGGGGTGGTGTGGAGACCCAGTACTTC | CASSFRGGVETQYF
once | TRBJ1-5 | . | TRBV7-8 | TGTGCCAGCAGCTTAGACGAATTAGAAGCCCGGCCCCAGCATTTT | CASSLDELEARPQHF
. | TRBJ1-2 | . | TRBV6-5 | TGTGCCAGCAGCAGAAACAGGGACCTTAACTATGGCTACACCTTC | CASSRNRDLNYGYTF
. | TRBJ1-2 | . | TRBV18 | TGTGCCAGCTCACCGGCAGGCGAGTCAGGAGGCTACACCTTC | CASSPAGESGGYTF
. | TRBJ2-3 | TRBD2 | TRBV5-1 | TGCGCCAGCAGCTTGTCCCGGACGGGCGGGAGGGGAGATACGCAGTATTTT | CASSLSRTGGRGDTQYF
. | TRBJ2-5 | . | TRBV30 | TGTGCCTGGAGTCGGCAGGGCGAGACCCAGTACTTC | CAWSRQGETQYF
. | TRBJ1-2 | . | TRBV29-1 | TGCAGCGTTGAAGGTGGGGCGCGGCACTATGGCTACACCTTC | CSVEGGARHYGYTF
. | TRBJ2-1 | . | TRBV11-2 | TGTGCCAGCAGCTTCCAGGGGTTGAATGAGCAGTTCTTC | CASSFQGLNEQFF
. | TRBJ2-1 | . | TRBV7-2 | TGTGCCAGCAGCTTAAACATCGTGAGGGCCAGAGGGAAGCAGTTCTTC | CASSLNIVRARGKQFF
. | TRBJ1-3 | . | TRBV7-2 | TGTGCCAGCAGCTTAGCGTACGAGGGATCGTCTGGAAACACCATATATTTT | CASSLAYEGSSGNTIYF
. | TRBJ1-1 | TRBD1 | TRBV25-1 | TGTGCCAGCAGTGAACCGGACAGGACCACTGAAGCTTTCTTT | CASSEPDRTTEAFF
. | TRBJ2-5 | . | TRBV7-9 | TGTGCCAGCACCCCTTGGGCCAGCCAGAACCTAAAGACCCAGTACTTC | CASTPWASQNLKTQYF
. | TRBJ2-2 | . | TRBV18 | TGTGCCAGCTCACCGTCGGGGGCCGGGGAGCTGTTTTTT | CASSPSGAGELFF
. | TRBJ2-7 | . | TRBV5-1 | TGCGCCAGCAGCTCTAGCGTGAGCTCCTACGAGCAGTACTTC | CASSSSVSSYEQYF
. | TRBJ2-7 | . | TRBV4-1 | TGCGCCAGCAGCCAAGTTTCAGCGGGACAATACGAGCAGTACTTC | CASSQVSAGQYEQYF
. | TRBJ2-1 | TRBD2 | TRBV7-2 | TGTGCCAGCAGCAAACTAGCGGGAGGGCTAAATGAGCAGTTCTTC | CASSKLAGGLNEQFF
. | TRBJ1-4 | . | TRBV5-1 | TGCGCCAGCAGCTTAACAGGGTTTAATGAAAAACTGTTTTTT | CASSLTGFNEKLFF
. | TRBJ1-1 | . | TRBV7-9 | TGTGCCAGCTTCAAGACGGGTACTGAAGCTTTCTTT | CASFKTGTEAFF
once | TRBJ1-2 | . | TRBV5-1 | TGCGCCAGCAGCAACGGACAGCGTGGCTACACCTTC | CASSNGQRGYTF
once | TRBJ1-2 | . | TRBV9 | TGTGCCAGCAGCGTAGGGGAGGAATGGGATGGCTACACCTTC | CASSVGEEWDGYTF
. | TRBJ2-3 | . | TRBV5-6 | TGTGCCAGCAGCTCTTACGGTGCGGATGGGCAGTATTTT | CASSSYGADGQYF
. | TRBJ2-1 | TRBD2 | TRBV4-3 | TGCGCCAGCAGTCAAGAACTAGCGAGCTCCTACAATGAGCAGTTCTTC | CASSQELASSYNEQFF
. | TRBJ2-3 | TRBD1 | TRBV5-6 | TGTGCCAGCAGCCCTAGGACAGGGAGCACAGATACGCAGTATTTT | CASSPRTGSTDTQYF
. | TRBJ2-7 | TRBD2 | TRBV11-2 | TGTGCCAGCAGCTTAGTAGCGGGAGCCCATCGAGGGCAGTACTTC | CASSLVAGAHRGQYF
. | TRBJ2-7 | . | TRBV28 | TGTGCCAGCAGTCCGCCCGGCTACGAGCAGTACTTC | CASSPPGYEQYF
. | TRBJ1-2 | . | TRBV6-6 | TGTGCCAGCAGACCAGGGAATTACTATGGCTACACCTTC | CASRPGNYYGYTF
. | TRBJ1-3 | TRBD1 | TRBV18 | TGTGCCAGCTCACGACAGGGACCTGGAAACACCATATATTTT | CASSRQGPGNTIYF
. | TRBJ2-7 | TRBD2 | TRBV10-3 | TGTGCCATCAGCCCCGGGACTAGCGGGGGGATAGGTGAGCAGTACTTC | CAISPGTSGGIGEQYF
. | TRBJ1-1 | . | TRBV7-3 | TGTGCCAGCAGCTTGGTCGCAGGGAACACTGAAGCTTTCTTT | CASSLVAGNTEAFF
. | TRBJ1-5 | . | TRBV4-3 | TGCGCCAGCAGCCAAGATCTAGGCAGGGTGGATCAGCCCCAGCATTTT | CASSQDLGRVDQPQHF
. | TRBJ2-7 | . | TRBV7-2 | TGTGCCAGCAGCTTGGCCCAGACTAGTAGCTACGAGCAGTACTTC | CASSLAQTSSYEQYF
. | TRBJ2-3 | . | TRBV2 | TGTGCCAGCAATATCCTGCTAACGCAGTATTTT | CASNILLTQYF
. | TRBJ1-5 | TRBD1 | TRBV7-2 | TGTGCCAGCAGCTTAAAGACAGGGATAAATCAGCCCCAGCATTTT | CASSLKTGINQPQHF
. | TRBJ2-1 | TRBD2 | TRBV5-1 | TGCGCCAGCAGCGGTATAGCGGGAGTTTACAATGAGCAGTTCTTC | CASSGIAGVYNEQFF
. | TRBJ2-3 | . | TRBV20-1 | TGCAGTCCAACCTCCCAGGATACGCAGTATTTT | CSPTSQDTQYF
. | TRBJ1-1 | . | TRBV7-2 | TGTGCCAGCAGCTCAGGGTTTCGGAGCACTGAAGCTTTCTTT | CASSSGFRSTEAFF
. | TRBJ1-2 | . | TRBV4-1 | TGCGCCAGCAGCCAAGGGACAGACTATGGCTACACCTTC | CASSQGTDYGYTF